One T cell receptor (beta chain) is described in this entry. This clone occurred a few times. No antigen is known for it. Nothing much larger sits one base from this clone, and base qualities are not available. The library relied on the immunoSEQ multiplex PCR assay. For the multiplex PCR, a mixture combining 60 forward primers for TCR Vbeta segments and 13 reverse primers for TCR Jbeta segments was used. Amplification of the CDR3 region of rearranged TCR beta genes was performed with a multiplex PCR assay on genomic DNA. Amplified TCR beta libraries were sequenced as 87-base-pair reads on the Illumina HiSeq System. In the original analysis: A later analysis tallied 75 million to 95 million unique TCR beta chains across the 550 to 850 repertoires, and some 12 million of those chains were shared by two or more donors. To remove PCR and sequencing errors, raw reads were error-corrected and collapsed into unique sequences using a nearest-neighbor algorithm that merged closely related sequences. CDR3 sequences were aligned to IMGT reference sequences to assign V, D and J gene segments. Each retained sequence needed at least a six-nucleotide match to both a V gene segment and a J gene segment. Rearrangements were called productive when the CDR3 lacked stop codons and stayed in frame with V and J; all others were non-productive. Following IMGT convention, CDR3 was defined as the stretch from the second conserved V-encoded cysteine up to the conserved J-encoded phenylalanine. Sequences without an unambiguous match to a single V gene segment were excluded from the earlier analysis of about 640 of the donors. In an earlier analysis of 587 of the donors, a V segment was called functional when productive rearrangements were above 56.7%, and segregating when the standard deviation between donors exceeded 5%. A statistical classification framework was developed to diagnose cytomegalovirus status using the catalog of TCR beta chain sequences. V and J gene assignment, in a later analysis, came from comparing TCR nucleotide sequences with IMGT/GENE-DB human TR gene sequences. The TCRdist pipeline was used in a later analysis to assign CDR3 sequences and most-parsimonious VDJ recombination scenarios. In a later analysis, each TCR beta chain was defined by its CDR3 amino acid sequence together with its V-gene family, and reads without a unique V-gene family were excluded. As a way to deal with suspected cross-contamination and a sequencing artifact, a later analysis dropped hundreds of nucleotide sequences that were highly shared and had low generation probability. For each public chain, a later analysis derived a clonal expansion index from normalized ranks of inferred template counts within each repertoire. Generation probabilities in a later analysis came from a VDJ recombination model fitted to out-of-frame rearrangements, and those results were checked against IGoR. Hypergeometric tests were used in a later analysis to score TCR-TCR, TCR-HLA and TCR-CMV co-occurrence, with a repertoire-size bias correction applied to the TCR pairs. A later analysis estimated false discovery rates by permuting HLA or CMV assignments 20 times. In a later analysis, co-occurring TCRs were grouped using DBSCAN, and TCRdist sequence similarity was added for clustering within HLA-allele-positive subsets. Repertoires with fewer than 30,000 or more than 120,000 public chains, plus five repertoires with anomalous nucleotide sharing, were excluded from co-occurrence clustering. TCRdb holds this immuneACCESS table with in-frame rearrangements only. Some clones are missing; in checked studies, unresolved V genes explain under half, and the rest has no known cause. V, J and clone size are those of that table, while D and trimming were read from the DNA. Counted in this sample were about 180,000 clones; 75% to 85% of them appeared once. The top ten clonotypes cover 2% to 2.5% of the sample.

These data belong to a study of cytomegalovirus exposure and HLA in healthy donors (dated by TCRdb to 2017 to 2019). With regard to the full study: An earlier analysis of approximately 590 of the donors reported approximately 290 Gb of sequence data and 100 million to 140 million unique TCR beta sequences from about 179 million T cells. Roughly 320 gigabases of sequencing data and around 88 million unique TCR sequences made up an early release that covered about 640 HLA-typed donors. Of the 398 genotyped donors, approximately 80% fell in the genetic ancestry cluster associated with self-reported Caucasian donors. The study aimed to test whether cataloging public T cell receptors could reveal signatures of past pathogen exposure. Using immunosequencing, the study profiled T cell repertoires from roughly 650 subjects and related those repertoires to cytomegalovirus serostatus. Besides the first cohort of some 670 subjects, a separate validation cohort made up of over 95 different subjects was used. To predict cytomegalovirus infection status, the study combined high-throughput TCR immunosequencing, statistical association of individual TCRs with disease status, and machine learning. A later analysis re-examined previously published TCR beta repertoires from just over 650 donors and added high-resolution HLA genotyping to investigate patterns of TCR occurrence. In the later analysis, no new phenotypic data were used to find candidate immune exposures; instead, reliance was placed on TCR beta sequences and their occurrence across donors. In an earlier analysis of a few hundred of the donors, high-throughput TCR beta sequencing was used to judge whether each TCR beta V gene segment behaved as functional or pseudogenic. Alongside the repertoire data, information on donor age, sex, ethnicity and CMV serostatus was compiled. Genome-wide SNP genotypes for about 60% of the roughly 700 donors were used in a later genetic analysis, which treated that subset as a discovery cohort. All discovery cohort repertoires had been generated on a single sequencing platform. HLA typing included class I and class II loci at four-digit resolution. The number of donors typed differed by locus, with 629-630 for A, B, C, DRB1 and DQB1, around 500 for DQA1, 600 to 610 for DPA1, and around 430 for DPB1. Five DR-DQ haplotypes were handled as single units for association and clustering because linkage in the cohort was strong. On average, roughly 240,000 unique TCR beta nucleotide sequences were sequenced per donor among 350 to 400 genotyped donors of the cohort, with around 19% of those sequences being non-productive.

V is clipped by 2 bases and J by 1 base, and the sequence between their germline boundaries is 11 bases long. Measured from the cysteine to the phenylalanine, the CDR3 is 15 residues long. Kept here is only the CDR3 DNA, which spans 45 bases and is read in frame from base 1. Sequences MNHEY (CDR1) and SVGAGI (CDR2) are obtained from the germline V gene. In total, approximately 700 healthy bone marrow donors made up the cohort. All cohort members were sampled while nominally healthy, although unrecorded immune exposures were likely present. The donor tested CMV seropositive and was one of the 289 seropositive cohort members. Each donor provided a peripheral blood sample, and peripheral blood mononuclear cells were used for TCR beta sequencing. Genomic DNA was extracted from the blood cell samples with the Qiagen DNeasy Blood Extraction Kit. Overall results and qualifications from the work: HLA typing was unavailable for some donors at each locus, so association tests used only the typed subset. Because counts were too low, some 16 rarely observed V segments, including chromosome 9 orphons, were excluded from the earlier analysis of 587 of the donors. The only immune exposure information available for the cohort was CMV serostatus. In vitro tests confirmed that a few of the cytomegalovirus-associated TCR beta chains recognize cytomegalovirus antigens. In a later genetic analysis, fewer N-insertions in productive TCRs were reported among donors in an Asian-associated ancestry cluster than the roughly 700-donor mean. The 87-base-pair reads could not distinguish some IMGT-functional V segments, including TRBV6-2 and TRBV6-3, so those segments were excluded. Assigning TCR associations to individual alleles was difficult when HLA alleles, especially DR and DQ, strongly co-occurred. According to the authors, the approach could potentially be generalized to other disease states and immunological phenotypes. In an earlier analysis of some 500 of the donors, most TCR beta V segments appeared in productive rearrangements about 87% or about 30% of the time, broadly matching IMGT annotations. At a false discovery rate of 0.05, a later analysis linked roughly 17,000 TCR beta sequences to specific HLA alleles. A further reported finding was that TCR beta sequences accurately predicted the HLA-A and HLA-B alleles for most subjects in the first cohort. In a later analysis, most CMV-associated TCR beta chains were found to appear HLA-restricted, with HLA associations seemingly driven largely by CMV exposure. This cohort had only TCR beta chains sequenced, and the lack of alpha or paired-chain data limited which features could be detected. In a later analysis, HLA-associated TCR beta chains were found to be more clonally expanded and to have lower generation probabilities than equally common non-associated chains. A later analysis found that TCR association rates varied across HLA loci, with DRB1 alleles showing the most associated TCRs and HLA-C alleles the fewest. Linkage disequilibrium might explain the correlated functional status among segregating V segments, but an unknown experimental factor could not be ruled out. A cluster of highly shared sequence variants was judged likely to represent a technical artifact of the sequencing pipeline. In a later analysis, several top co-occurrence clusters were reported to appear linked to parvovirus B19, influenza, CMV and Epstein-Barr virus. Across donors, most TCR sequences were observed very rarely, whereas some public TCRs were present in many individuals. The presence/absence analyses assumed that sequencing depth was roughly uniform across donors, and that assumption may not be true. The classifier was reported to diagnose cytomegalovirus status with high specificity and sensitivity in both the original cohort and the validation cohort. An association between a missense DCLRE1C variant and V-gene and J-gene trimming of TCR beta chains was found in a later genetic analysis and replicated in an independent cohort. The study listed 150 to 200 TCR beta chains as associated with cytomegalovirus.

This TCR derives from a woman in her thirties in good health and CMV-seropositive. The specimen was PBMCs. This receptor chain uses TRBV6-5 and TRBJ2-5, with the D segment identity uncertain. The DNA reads TGTGCCAGCAGTTACCGGAGTCCACCCCAAGAGACCCAGTACTTC. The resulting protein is CASSYRSPPQETQYF.